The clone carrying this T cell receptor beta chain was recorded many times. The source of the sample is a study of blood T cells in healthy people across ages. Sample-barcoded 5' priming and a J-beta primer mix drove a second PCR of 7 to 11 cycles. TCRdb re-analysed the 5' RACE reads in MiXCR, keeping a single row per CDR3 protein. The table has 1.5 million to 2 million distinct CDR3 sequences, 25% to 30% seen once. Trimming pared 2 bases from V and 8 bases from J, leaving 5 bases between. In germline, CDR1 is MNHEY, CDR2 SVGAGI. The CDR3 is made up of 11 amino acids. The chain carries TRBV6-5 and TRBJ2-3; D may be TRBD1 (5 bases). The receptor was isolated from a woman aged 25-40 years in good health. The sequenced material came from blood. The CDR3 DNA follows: TGTGCCAGCAGTTACGACAGTACGCAGTATTTT. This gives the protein CASSYDSTQYF.